The 22 T cell receptor beta chains below all came from one sample that was sequenced in a study of tumor and adjacent non-tumor tissue in lung cancer (dated by TCRdb to the late 2010s). Libraries were prepared through multiplex PCR. The sequencer listed for this sample is Illumina HiSeq 2500. TCRbeta libraries were constructed through three rounds of nested PCR with primers (Table S4) according to protocols adapted from ARM-PCR. TCRdb took the public reads, trimmed them with fastp at Q25, ran MiXCR for clone calling and kept in-frame beta chains. Merged by CDR3 protein, the rows form single entries marked with the most common genes and DNA. Here the sample has 100,000 to 150,000 distinct CDR3 sequences; over 65% occur a single time. The ten largest clonotypes hold more than 10% of the sample. RNA was isolated from bulk, unsorted tissue, and RNA quality was assessed with a NanoDrop ND-1000 and an Agilent 2100.

The sample comprised lung tumor tissue. The receptors come from a man aged 25-45 years with non-small cell lung cancer.

This clonotype was counted at least ten times. The gene calls are TRBV20-1 and TRBJ2-5; D may be TRBD1 (5 bases). The length of the CDR3 is 17 residues. Trimming removed 0 bases from V and 0 bases from J, with 17 bases in between. The germline V gene encodes CDR1 DFQATT and CDR2 SNEGSKA (reference sequence). The CDR3 here is CSARERVGVTDQETQYF. The DNA for the CDR3 is TGCAGTGCTAGAGAAAGAGTAGGGGTAACAGACCAAGAGACCCAGTACTTC.

About this clonotype: The germline gene is not matched at one end of the junction; a read error may be the cause. This chain connects TRBV11-2 to TRBJ1-1, with D possibly being TRBD1 (5 bases). This CDR3 has 17 residues. The germline gives CDR1 SGHAT, CDR2 FQNNGV. DNA for the CDR3: TGTGCAAGCAGCTTAGAAGGACCAGGGTGGGTCCGCACTGAAGCTTTCTTT. This gives the protein CASSLEGPGWVRTEAFF.

A note on this clonotype: This could be a read error, since a much larger clone is one nucleotide away. The chain links TRBV12-5 to TRBJ1-1; no firm D call. The CDR3 runs 15 residues. CDR1 is LGHNT and CDR2 is FRNRAP in the germline V gene. Between the trimmed V and J ends, which lost 1 base and 4 bases, there was a span of 13 bases. The CDR3 region is CASGLDRLESTEAFF. For the CDR3, the DNA is TGTGCTAGTGGTTTGGATCGGCTCGAGAGCACTGAAGCTTTCTTT.

Details on this clonotype: At one boundary the junction diverges from the germline segment, which might be a read error. The chain is built from TRBV28 and TRBJ2-1; D call uncertain. The CDR3 consists of 18 residues. Germline assignment: CDR1 MDHEN and CDR2 SYDVKM. Here the CDR3 reads CASSSPIVENSSYNEQFF. In DNA form, the CDR3 reads TGTGCCAGCAGTTCCCCCATAGTGGAGAACAGCTCCTACAATGAGCAATTCTTC.

Comments on this clonotype: The germline gene is not matched at one end of the junction; a read error may be the cause. The gene calls are TRBV7-2 and TRBJ1-1; no clear D. The CDR3 is made up of 14 amino acids. Germline V CDR1 and CDR2: SGHTA, FQGNSA. DNA of the CDR3: TGTGCCAGCACCCTCGGATTATCGAACAGTGAAGTTTTCTTT. Protein product: CASTLGLSNSEVFF.

A word on this clonotype: One junction end disagrees with the germline gene, perhaps due to a read error. The chain has TRBV4-1 and TRBJ2-2; unclear D gene. The CDR3 extends over 15 amino acids. CDR1 is MGHRA, CDR2 YSYEKL, per germline. As DNA, the CDR3 is TGCACCAGCAGCCATGATTGGCTGAGCACCGGGGAGCTGTTTTTT. It yields the protein CTSSHDWLSTGELFF.

This clonotype was found once. The chain employs TRBV7-9 and TRBJ1-2; D is uncertain. This CDR3 spans 12 amino acids. The V end lost 1 base, the J end lost 7 bases, and 7 bases lay between the germline ends. Germline CDR1 reads SEHNR; CDR2 reads FQNEAQ (reference sequence). CDR3 DNA: TGTGCCAGCAGCTTAGAGGGCTCTGGCTACACCTTC. Amino acid sequence: CASSLEGSGYTF.

Concerning this clonotype itself: A single base separates this from a much larger clone, so it may be a read error. The chain combines TRBV11-1 with TRBJ2-5, with no clear D. This CDR3 has 15 amino acids. In germline, CDR1 is SGHAT, CDR2 FQDESV (reference sequence). The CDR3 protein is CANSLAGHLGETQYF. The CDR3 DNA sequence: TGTGCCAACAGCTTAGCTGGTCATCTCGGGGAGACCCAGTACTTC.

This rearrangement joins TRBV7-9 to TRBJ1-2; D not resolved. Germline V gene sequence: CDR1 SEHNR, CDR2 FQNEAQ (reference sequence). Deletions cut 0 bases from V and 6 bases from J, with 8 bases between. CDR3 length: 13 residues. The CDR3 DNA sequence: TGTGCCAGCAGCTTAGCGATTGTGGATGGCTACACCTTC. The encoded protein is CASSLAIVDGYTF.

This clonotype came up once. An end of the junction does not agree with germline; a read error may underlie this. The V gene is TRBV7-8, the J gene TRBJ2-7, with 7 bases lining up with TRBD1. Per germline, CDR1 SGHVS and CDR2 FQNEAQ. CDR3 length: 15 amino acids. CDR3 sequence: CACSLTGSMGHEQCF. The CDR3 bases are TGTGCCTGCAGCTTGACAGGGTCGATGGGCCACGAGCAGTGCTTC.

A word on this clonotype: One junction end does not reproduce the germline sequence, and a read error may be involved. The chain has TRBV20-1 and TRBJ2-5; either TRBD1 or TRBD2 may fit D (5 bases each). The CDR3 is 13 amino acids. Per the germline V gene, CDR1 is DFQATT and CDR2 is SNEGSKA (reference sequence). The CDR3 is CSVRDHDSGTQYF. The DNA of the CDR3 is TGCAGTGTTAGAGATCACGACAGCGGTACCCAGTACTTC.

A remark on this clonotype: A much bigger clone sits one base away, suggesting this may be a read error. This chain links TRBV20-1 with TRBJ2-1, with D tentatively TRBD2 (6 bases). Trimming pared 3 bases from V and 0 bases from J, leaving 9 bases between. CDR3 length: 14 amino acids. The germline CDR1 and CDR2 sequences are DFQATT and SNEGSKA (reference sequence). Written as DNA, the CDR3 is TGCAGTGCTAGTCTGACTAGCTCCTACAATGAGCAGTTCTTC. Its protein product is CSASLTSSYNEQFF.

This clonotype was counted once. This may be a read error: a much more frequent sequence differs by one nucleotide. V usage is TRBV10-2 and J usage is TRBJ1-5, with D maybe TRBD1 (5 bases). CDR3 length equals 13 residues. Germline assignment: CDR1 WSHSY and CDR2 SAAADI. CDR3 DNA sequence: TGCGCCAGCACAAGACAGACTAATCCGCCCCAGCATTTT. Amino acid sequence: CASTRQTNPPQHF.

Details on this clonotype: Just one base apart from a much larger clone, this may be a read error. The chain is built from TRBV20-1 and TRBJ2-1; no definite D call. The CDR3 is 13 residues long. Germline CDR1 reads DFQATT; CDR2 reads SNEGSKA (reference sequence). The CDR3 region has the DNA TGCAATGCGACGATCACAGCAAACAATGAGCAGTTCTTC. Translation: CNATITANNEQFF.

Comment on this clonotype: One end of the junction does not line up with germline, which may come from a read error. The chain employs TRBV20-1 and TRBJ2-1; 8 bases are a match to TRBD2. This CDR3 comprises 15 residues. CDR1 and CDR2 (germline): DFQATT, SNEGSKA (reference sequence). The CDR3 region is CSALTGTSGLHEQFF. The DNA for the CDR3 is TGTAGTGCCCTGACCGGGACTAGTGGTCTCCATGAGCAGTTCTTC.

For this clonotype: One base away lies a much larger clone, so this may be a sequencing read error. The V gene is TRBV20-1, the J gene TRBJ1-1; the match to TRBD1 covers 7 bases. The CDR3 loop spans 13 amino acids. The V segment lost 5 bases and the J segment 5 bases; nucleotides outside the gene matches: 8. The V gene's germline CDR1 is DFQATT and CDR2 SNEGSKA (reference sequence). The CDR3 loop is CSAYEQGKTEAFF. CDR3 nucleotides: TGCAGTGCTTACGAACAGGGGAAAACTGAAGCTTTCTTT.

This clonotype was counted many times. The chain joins TRBV5-8 to TRBJ2-3; D is possibly TRBD2 (6 bases). Between the trimmed V and J ends, which lost 2 bases and 0 bases, there was a span of 10 bases. There are 15 residues in the CDR3. The germline CDR1 and CDR2 sequences are SGHTS and YDEGEE. CDR3 region: CASSFDGTSTDTQYF. CDR3 coding DNA: TGTGCCAGCAGCTTCGATGGGACTAGCACAGATACGCAGTATTTT. Full variable domain (rest looked up from reference TRBV5-8 and TRBJ2-3): EAGVTQSPTHLIKTRGQQATLRCSPISGHTSVYWYQQALGLGLQFLLWYDEGEERNRGNFPPRFSGRQFPNYSSELNVNALELEDSALYLCASSFDGTSTDTQYFGPGTRLTVL.

The count of this clonotype is one. An end of the junction differs from the germline gene, which may be a read error. The chain joins TRBV11-3 to TRBJ2-5; 11 bases map to TRBD2. Germline CDR1 reads SGHNT; CDR2 reads YENEEA. The CDR3 covers 15 residues. Here the CDR3 reads CASSLVAGGHETQYF. CDR3 nucleotides: TGTGCCAGCAGCTTAGTAGCGGGAGGGCATGAAACCCAATACTTC.

J is TRBJ2-7 and V is TRBV6-2 or TRBV6-3; 15 positions match TRBD2. Per germline, CDR1 MNHEY and CDR2 SVGEGT. The junction had 9 bases not matched to a gene; V was cut back by 7 bases and J by 5 bases. The CDR3 consists of 16 residues. CDR3 region: CASIHPGLAGGHEQYF. DNA for the CDR3: TGTGCCAGCATTCACCCGGGACTAGCGGGAGGCCACGAGCAGTACTTC.

The chain employs TRBV20-1 and TRBJ2-3, with a possible D match to TRBD1 (6 bases). Germline assignment: CDR1 DFQATT and CDR2 SNEGSKA (reference sequence). The ends were cut back, 6 bases at V and 7 bases at J, with 20 bases in the middle. There are 14 residues in the CDR3. In DNA, the CDR3 is TGCAGTGCAAAGGCGAGGGGGAACACGTATACGCAGTATTTT. Its translation is CSAKARGNTYTQYF.

On this clonotype: Possible read error: a much larger clone is one base away. The rearrangement uses TRBV20-1 and TRBJ2-5, with D hard to call. CDR3 length: 13 amino acids. Trimming cost V 4 bases and J 2 bases, with 11 bases left between them. CDR1 is DFQATT and CDR2 is SNEGSKA in the germline V gene (reference sequence). CDR3: CSATRWQQETQYF. CDR3 in DNA: TGCAGTGCTACCAGGTGGCAGCAAGAGACCCAGTACTTC.

A note on this clonotype: Compared with germline, one end of the junction differs, possibly owing to a read error. This chain uses TRBV20-1 with TRBJ2-2; 10 bases line up with TRBD2. CDR1 is DFQATT and CDR2 is SNEGSKA in the germline V gene (reference sequence). The CDR3 runs to 15 residues. The chain's CDR3 is CSARSCTSGTGELFF. The CDR3 coding sequence is TGCAGTGCCCGTAGCTGTACTAGCGGGACCGGGGAGCTGTTCTTT.